Presented here are 19 T cell receptor beta chains from one specimen sequenced in a study of cytomegalovirus exposure and HLA in healthy donors. PCR employed 60 Vbeta and 13 Jbeta primers. Clones were sequenced by immunoSEQ multiplex PCR, and TCRdb holds only the in-frame ones, with some missing. The sample records roughly 190,000 clones, over 65% being singletons. The sample was PBMCs. All receptors derive from a woman under 40 in good health and CMV-seronegative.

The DNA for the CDR3 is TGCGCCAGCAGCCTAGGACAGGGGGCCGGGGAAACTGAAGCTTTCTTT. It specifies CASSLGQGAGETEAFF. The gene calls are TRBV5-1 and TRBJ1-1; TRBD1 aligns across 11 bases. Germline lookup yields CDR1 SGHRS and CDR2 YFSETQ. The CDR3 loop spans 16 amino acids. V lost 4 bases, J lost 5 bases, and 10 bases stayed unmatched.

This rearrangement joins TRBV7-6 to TRBJ1-1; tentatively, D is TRBD1 (6 bases). Germline loops: CDR1 SGHVS, CDR2 FNYEAQ. The CDR3 consists of 15 residues. The V and J ends lost 1 base and 1 base respectively, with 10 bases between them. CDR3 DNA sequence: TGTGCCAGCAGCTTAGTCTCAGGGGCGAACACTGAAGCTTTCTTT. Encoded protein: CASSLVSGANTEAFF.

This clone was seen just once. V is TRBV9 and J is TRBJ1-2, with D possibly being TRBD1 (5 bases). Germline V gene data show CDR1 as SGDLS and CDR2 as YYNGEE. The V gene lost 4 bases and the J gene lost 8 bases, with 27 bases spanning the gap. This CDR3 contains 17 residues. The chain's CDR3 is CASSHPQGYPDEGGYTF. The CDR3 nucleotides are TGTGCCAGCAGCCATCCCCAGGGTTACCCAGACGAAGGCGGCTACACCTTC.

This chain uses TRBV7-9 with TRBJ1-2; D ambiguous. The CDR3 runs 14 residues. Germline V CDR1 and CDR2: SEHNR, FQNEAQ (reference sequence). Trimming took 3 bases from V and 2 from J, leaving 10 bases between them. Here the CDR3 DNA reads TGTGCCAGCAGCTTTAGTGGAGAAAACTATGGCTACACCTTC. Its translation is CASSFSGENYGYTF.

This clone turned up a few times. The chain employs TRBV5-4 and TRBJ1-2; possibly TRBD1 for D (6 bases). Germline V gene lookup returns CDR1 SGHNT and CDR2 YYREEE (reference sequence). Trimming left V 2 bases short and J 14 bases short, with 16 bases between. The CDR3 length is 12 residues. The CDR3 spells CASSFHQGIGTF. The DNA of the CDR3 is TGTGCCAGCAGCTTCCATCAGGGGATCGGGACCTTC.

J is TRBJ1-5 and V is TRBV15; the match to TRBD1 covers 11 bases. V was pared by 4 bases and J by 3 bases, with 2 bases of the junction left unmatched. Germline V CDR1 and CDR2: LNHNV, YYDKDF (reference sequence). CDR3 size: 15 residues. CDR3 region: CATSKGQGDNQPQHF. CDR3 coding DNA: TGTGCCACCAGCAAGGGACAGGGGGACAATCAGCCCCAGCATTTT.

This clone was observed a handful of times. The chain recombines TRBV29-1 with TRBJ1-1; D might be TRBD1 (6 bases). Germline V gene data show CDR1 as SQVTM and CDR2 as ANQGSEA. CDR3 size: 15 residues. Trimming removed 0 bases at V and 7 bases at J, with 18 bases between. CDR3 coding DNA: TGCAGCGTTGAAGACCCCTTCGGACAGCTAATTGAAGCTTTCTTT. Encoded protein: CSVEDPFGQLIEAFF.

The genes are TRBV5-1 and TRBJ2-5; 10 positions agree with TRBD1. The DNA end lines up better with TRBJ2-7; the J call may be wrong. The germline V gene has CDR1 SGHRS and CDR2 YFSETQ. CDR3 length: 14 amino acids. The CDR3 nucleotides read TGCGCCAGCAGCAAGGGACAGGGGTCTGTCGAGCAGTACTTC. Translation gives CASSKGQGSVEQYF.

J is TRBJ2-7 and V is TRBV7-8; TRBD1 agrees at 8 bases. Germline trimming cut 2 bases from V and 6 bases from J; bases unmatched to any gene: 9. CDR3 length: 15 amino acids. Germline V gene data show CDR1 as SGHVS and CDR2 as FQNEAQ. The CDR3 is CASSLTRGRLREQYF. CDR3 in DNA: TGTGCCAGCAGCTTAACCAGGGGGCGCTTACGCGAGCAGTACTTC.

V is TRBV9 and J is TRBJ2-3; perhaps TRBD2 as D (6 bases). The germline V and J ends were trimmed by 0 bases and 4 bases, with 9 bases remaining between them. CDR1 SGDLS and CDR2 YYNGEE come from the germline V gene. The CDR3 consists of 14 residues. The CDR3 DNA follows: TGTGCCAGCAGCGTAGGGCGGGGCTCAGATACGCAGTATTTT. This sequence encodes CASSVGRGSDTQYF. Full variable domain (rest looked up from reference TRBV9 and TRBJ2-3): DSGVTQTPKHLITATGQRVTLRCSPRSGDLSVYWYQQSLDQGLQFLIQYYNGEERAKGNILERFSAQQFPDLHSELNLSSLELGDSALYFCASSVGRGSDTQYFGPGTRLTVL.

V and J are TRBV27 and TRBJ2-7, with 9 bases lining up with TRBD2. V gave up 4 bases and J gave up 4 bases; unmatched junction bases: 8. This CDR3 is built from 15 residues. CDR1 is MNHEY, CDR2 SMNVEV, per germline (reference sequence). This CDR3 is CASSYQSGGSYEQYF. The CDR3 nucleotides are TGTGCCAGCAGTTATCAGAGCGGGGGGTCGTACGAGCAGTACTTC.

The chain couples TRBV7-8 to TRBJ2-7; 7 nucleotides align to TRBD2. Germline V gene sequence: CDR1 SGHVS, CDR2 FQNEAQ. The CDR3 extends over 16 amino acids. The trim removed 5 bases at V and 1 base at J, leaving 11 bases unmatched. Written as DNA, the CDR3 is TGTGCCAGCAGCCCCTGGTCGGGCGGGAGTTCCTACGAGCAGTACTTC. Amino acid sequence: CASSPWSGGSSYEQYF.

This clone has a single count. This chain uses TRBV5-1 with TRBJ1-2, with 8 bases aligning to TRBD1. Germline-derived CDR1 and CDR2 are SGHRS and YFSETQ. Losses at the gene ends were 4 bases for V and 7 bases for J; bases not matched to a gene: 15. The CDR3 extends over 16 amino acids. The CDR3 loop is CASSPLGAAGGFGYTF. The CDR3 nucleotides read TGCGCCAGCAGCCCTCTCGGGGCGGCAGGGGGCTTTGGCTACACCTTC. Together with reference TRBV5-1 and TRBJ1-2, the CDR3 gives the full variable domain: KAGVTQTPRYLIKTRGQQVTLSCSPISGHRSVSWYQQTPGQGLQFLFEYFSETQRNKGNFPGRFSGRQFSNSRSEMNVSTLELGDSALYLCASSPLGAAGGFGYTFGSGTRLTVV.

This chain uses TRBV6-6 with TRBJ2-1, with D perhaps TRBD1 (5 bases). The CDR3 covers 15 residues. Germline V CDR1 and CDR2: MNHNY, SVGAGI (reference sequence). Trimming pared 2 bases from V and 1 base from J, leaving 9 bases between. DNA for the CDR3: TGTGCCAGCAGTTACGCAAAGGGGTCCTACAATGAGCAGTTCTTC. It yields the protein CASSYAKGSYNEQFF.

The chain couples TRBV11-2 to TRBJ2-7; the match to TRBD2 covers 10 bases. Germline V CDR1 and CDR2: SGHAT, FQNNGV. J was trimmed by 2 bases and V by 1 base; bases with no gene match: 5. There are 16 residues in the CDR3. CDR3 sequence: CASSLGSSGRAYEQYF. The DNA for the CDR3 is TGTGCCAGCAGCTTAGGGTCCAGCGGGAGGGCCTACGAGCAGTACTTC.

This clone was observed a few times. At one boundary the junction diverges from the germline segment, which might be a read error. This sequence joins TRBV5-1 and TRBJ2-3; a weak D match, TRBD2 (6 bases). The germline V gene encodes CDR1 SGHRS and CDR2 YFSETQ. This CDR3 is 17 amino acids long. This chain's CDR3 is CASSLDGTALGGGYVGF. The DNA for the CDR3 is TGCGCCAGCAGCTTGGACGGTACCGCTCTGGGGGGAGGATACGTCGGTTTT.

CDR3 sequence reads: CASSYSTGASYNEQFF. In DNA, the CDR3 is TGTGCCAGCAGTTACTCAACAGGGGCCTCCTACAATGAGCAGTTCTTC. The V call is TRBV6-6, the J call TRBJ2-1; 7 bases fit TRBD1. Germline values: CDR1 MNHNY, CDR2 SVGAGI (reference sequence). V gave up 0 bases and J gave up 0 bases; unmatched junction bases: 2. This CDR3 comprises 16 residues.

CDR3 in DNA: TGTGCCAGCAGTGTGGGGGGTGGCTACACCTTC. Translating gives CASSVGGGYTF. This chain links TRBV25-1 with TRBJ1-2, with D possibly TRBD1 on 5 matching bases. With 4 bases removed from V and 7 bases from J, the gap between germline ends came to 7 bases. Germline values: CDR1 MGHDK, CDR2 SYGVNS. The CDR3 has 11 residues.

This chain joins TRBV10-3 and TRBJ2-7, with 10 nucleotides matching TRBD1. CDR1 ENHRY and CDR2 SYGVKD come from the germline V gene. The CDR3 has 15 residues. V trimming: 2 bases; J trimming: 7 bases; junction bases outside the gene matches: 8. The CDR3 loop reads CAISEGTGEISEQYF. The CDR3 DNA follows: TGTGCCATCAGTGAGGGGACAGGGGAGATTAGTGAGCAGTACTTC.